This T cell receptor (beta chain) appears in the sequencing data of a study of beta chain features in type 1 diabetes. Ten or more counts support this clone. The sequenced template was cDNA made from the entire isolated RNA. Repertoires were generated with immunoSEQ multiplex PCR, while TCRdb's copy carries only in-frame clones and drops some. The sample contains roughly 290,000 clones, 7% to 9% of which appear only once. V lost 2 bases and J 3 bases, leaving 4 bases between the germline ends. CDR3 length: 12 residues. Per the germline V gene, CDR1 is SNHLY and CDR2 is FYNNEI. Sequenced: central memory CD4+ T cells from blood. This clonotype originated in a woman under 30 in good health. This sequence joins TRBV2 and TRBJ1-2, with D hard to call. CDR3 region: CASSERDYGYTF. For the CDR3, the DNA is TGTGCCAGCAGTGAAAGGGACTATGGCTACACCTTC. Supplemented by reference TRBV2 and TRBJ1-2, the full variable domain reads EPEVTQTPSHQVTQMGQEVILRCVPISNHLYFYWYRQILGQKVEFLVSFYNNEISEKSEIFDDQFSVERPDGSNFTLKIRSTKLEDSAMYFCASSERDYGYTFGSGTRLTVV.